What follows are 24 T cell receptor beta chains derived from one specimen sequenced in a study of cytomegalovirus exposure and HLA in healthy donors. The PCR ran on 60 Vbeta and 13 Jbeta primers. Assay: immunoSEQ multiplex PCR; the TCRdb copy retains only in-frame clones and omits some. The data contain some 130,000 clones, 55% to 75% of them singletons. The sample consisted of PBMCs. The origin of the receptors is a man aged 30 to 39 in good health and CMV-seropositive.

This clone showed up just a few times. The chain joins TRBV9 to TRBJ2-1; D might be TRBD2 (6 bases). V was cut by 6 bases and J by 0 bases, with 13 bases left in between. The germline V gene encodes CDR1 SGDLS and CDR2 YYNGEE. The CDR3 is 15 amino acids. CDR3 sequence: CASNGGDSSYNEQFF. The CDR3, as DNA: TGTGCCAGCAATGGCGGGGATTCCTCCTACAATGAGCAGTTCTTC.

The chain has TRBV4-2 and TRBJ2-3; TRBD2 might be the D (6 bases). Trimming cost V 1 base and J 2 bases, with 7 bases left between them. There are 14 residues in the CDR3. Germline V gives CDR1 LGHNA, CDR2 YNFKEQ. The CDR3 protein is CASSQVAVTDTQYF. In DNA, the CDR3 is TGTGCCAGCAGCCAAGTAGCGGTCACAGATACGCAGTATTTT.

V gene TRBV29-1 combines with J gene TRBJ1-2; the D gene is possibly TRBD1 (5 bases). Germline V lookup: CDR1 SQVTM, CDR2 ANQGSEA. V gave up 5 bases and J gave up 2 bases, with 9 bases separating them. The length of the CDR3 is 12 residues. As DNA, the CDR3 is TGCAGCGTTTCGGAGGGGAACTATGGCTACACCTTC. Its protein is CSVSEGNYGYTF.

The V gene is TRBV5-6, the J gene TRBJ2-7; a possible D gene is TRBD2 (5 bases). V gave up 0 bases and J gave up 2 bases, with 12 bases separating them. The V gene's germline CDR1 is SGHDT and CDR2 YYEEEE. The CDR3 extends over 15 amino acids. This CDR3 is CASSLDHGRAYEQYF. CDR3 bases: TGTGCCAGCAGCTTGGACCACGGGCGGGCCTACGAGCAGTACTTC. Filled out from reference TRBV5-6 and TRBJ2-7, the complete variable domain reads DAGVTQSPTHLIKTRGQQVTLRCSPKSGHDTVSWYQQALGQGPQFIFQYYEEEERQRGNFPDRFSGHQFPNYSSELNVNALLLGDSALYLCASSLDHGRAYEQYFGPGTRLTVT.

This clone was seen a handful of times. The rearrangement links TRBV10-3 to TRBJ1-2, with D unresolved. CDR3 length: 13 residues. Germline-derived CDR1 and CDR2 are ENHRY and SYGVKD. Between the trimmed V and J ends, which lost 5 bases and 6 bases, there was a span of 13 bases. DNA of the CDR3: TGTGCCATCAGTTCGCGGGTGGAGGATGGCTACACCTTC. This gives the protein CAISSRVEDGYTF.

This chain joins TRBV7-2 and TRBJ2-4, with 10 positions matching TRBD2. The trim removed 4 bases at V and 0 bases at J, leaving 12 bases unmatched. The CDR3 length is 19 residues. Per germline, CDR1 SGHTA and CDR2 FQGNSA. CDR3 in amino acids: CASSWPVRTSGVAKNIQYF. The CDR3 nucleotides read TGTGCCAGCAGCTGGCCGGTTCGGACTAGCGGTGTAGCCAAAAACATTCAGTACTTC. The whole variable domain, remainder taken from reference TRBV7-2 and TRBJ2-4, is GAGVSQSPSNKVTEKGKDVELRCDPISGHTALYWYRQSLGQGLEFLIYFQGNSAPDKSGLPSDRFSAERTGGSVSTLTIQRTQQEDSAVYLCASSWPVRTSGVAKNIQYFGAGTRLSVL.

There are a few counts of this clone. This sequence joins TRBV27 and TRBJ2-3; perhaps TRBD2 as D (6 bases). This CDR3 spans 14 amino acids. V gave up 6 bases and J gave up 1 base, with 11 bases separating them. Germline V gives CDR1 MNHEY, CDR2 SMNVEV (reference sequence). Here the CDR3 reads CASSRDSRTDTQYF. The CDR3 coding sequence is TGTGCCAGCAGCCGGGACTCTCGCACAGATACGCAGTATTTT.

This clone was seen a handful of times. The J gene is TRBJ2-2, the V gene TRBV27; a weak D match, TRBD2 (6 bases). V lost 5 bases and J 8 bases, leaving 27 bases between the germline ends. The CDR3 is 18 amino acids. Germline V gene data show CDR1 as MNHEY and CDR2 as SMNVEV (reference sequence). The CDR3 protein is CASSRHPPSARFAGELFF. The CDR3 DNA follows: TGTGCCAGCAGTCGACACCCTCCTAGCGCGCGCTTTGCGGGGGAGCTGTTTTTT.

V usage is TRBV7-8 and J usage is TRBJ2-2; no reliable D call. CDR3 length: 14 residues. The V and J ends lost 4 bases and 1 base respectively, with 7 bases between them. Germline-derived CDR1 and CDR2 are SGHVS and FQNEAQ. The CDR3 DNA reads as TGTGCCAGCAGCTCCCTTGTGAACACCGGGGAGCTGTTTTTT. This sequence encodes CASSSLVNTGELFF. Combining the CDR3 with reference TRBV7-8 and TRBJ2-2 gives the whole variable domain GAGVSQSPRYKVAKRGQDVALRCDPISGHVSLFWYQQALGQGPEFLTYFQNEAQLDKSGLPSDRFFAERPEGSVSTLKIQRTQQEDSAVYLCASSSLVNTGELFFGEGSRLTVL.

The CDR3 region has the DNA TGTGCCAGCAGCCCACTGGGAGATAGCGGGAGATCCCAGCAGTACTTC. It is translated as CASSPLGDSGRSQQYF. V and J are TRBV11-2 and TRBJ2-7, with 9 positions matching TRBD2. CDR1 SGHAT and CDR2 FQNNGV come from the germline V gene. This CDR3 contains 16 residues. After removal of 5 bases from V and 8 bases from J, the junction contained 16 bases not matched to a gene. Supplemented by reference TRBV11-2 and TRBJ2-7, the full variable domain reads EAGVAQSPRYKIIEKRQSVAFWCNPISGHATLYWYQQILGQGPKLLIQFQNNGVVDDSQLPKDRFSAERLKGVDSTLKIQPAKLEDSAVYLCASSPLGDSGRSQQYFGPGTRLTVT.

In regard to this clone: This same CDR3 is encoded by further DNA sequences in the sample. CDR3 coding DNA: TGTGCCAGCAGTCCAGGGGGCTACGAGCAGTACTTC. Amino acids: CASSPGGYEQYF. The rearrangement links TRBV28 to TRBJ2-7, with 7 bases fitting TRBD1. The CDR3 extends over 12 amino acids. Germline CDR1 and CDR2: MDHEN and SYDVKM. Trimming cost V 5 bases and J 3 bases; bases outside gene matches: 1.

This clone was detected once. The chain employs TRBV7-8 and TRBJ2-7; TRBD2 agrees at 7 bases. CDR1 and CDR2 (germline): SGHVS, FQNEAQ. The CDR3 loop spans 16 amino acids. The V and J ends lost 1 base and 0 bases, in that order; junction bases with no gene match: 6. As DNA, the CDR3 is TGTGCCAGCAGCTTAGTAGGGCGGGGGAGCTCCTACGAGCAGTACTTC. Protein product: CASSLVGRGSSYEQYF. Filled out from reference TRBV7-8 and TRBJ2-7, the complete variable domain reads GAGVSQSPRYKVAKRGQDVALRCDPISGHVSLFWYQQALGQGPEFLTYFQNEAQLDKSGLPSDRFFAERPEGSVSTLKIQRTQQEDSAVYLCASSLVGRGSSYEQYFGPGTRLTVT.

The J gene is TRBJ2-1, the V gene TRBV7-2; the D gene is possibly TRBD2 (5 bases). The CDR3 is 14 residues long. The germline gives CDR1 SGHTA, CDR2 FQGNSA. V was cut by 5 bases and J by 0 bases, with 8 bases left in between. The CDR3 is CASSLGLSYNEQFF. In nucleotides, the CDR3 is TGTGCCAGCAGCCTAGGACTCTCCTACAATGAGCAGTTCTTC. Complete variable domain (other parts from reference TRBV7-2 and TRBJ2-1): GAGVSQSPSNKVTEKGKDVELRCDPISGHTALYWYRQSLGQGLEFLIYFQGNSAPDKSGLPSDRFSAERTGGSVSTLTIQRTQQEDSAVYLCASSLGLSYNEQFFGPGTRLTVL.

V gene TRBV15 combines with J gene TRBJ2-2, with 8 nucleotides matching TRBD2. The CDR3 contains 16 residues. Looked up from germline, CDR1 is LNHNV and CDR2 is YYDKDF (reference sequence). Germline trimming cut 1 base from V and 4 bases from J; bases unmatched to any gene: 5. The CDR3 nucleotides read TGTGCCACCAGCAGAGGGCTAACTAGCGGCACCGGGGAGCTGTTTTTT. Protein: CATSRGLTSGTGELFF.

The chain carries TRBV29-1 and TRBJ2-3, with D perhaps TRBD2 (6 bases). Trimming removed 5 bases from V and 3 bases from J, with 18 bases in between. The CDR3 is 15 residues long. Per germline, CDR1 SQVTM and CDR2 ANQGSEA. CDR3 sequence: CSVSKGRERTDTQYF. The DNA for the CDR3 is TGCAGCGTTTCTAAGGGACGGGAGAGGACAGATACGCAGTATTTT.

V usage is TRBV28 and J usage is TRBJ1-1; 7 bases are a match to TRBD1. The germline CDR1 and CDR2 sequences are MDHEN and SYDVKM. This CDR3 is 13 amino acids long. With V trimmed by 8 bases and J by 3 bases, 6 bases remained unmatched. CDR3 sequence (DNA): TGTGCCAGCCTGGGACAGTTCTACACTGAAGCTTTCTTT. Protein sequence: CASLGQFYTEAFF.

This chain links TRBV7-3 with TRBJ2-4; 10 positions agree with TRBD1. Germline-derived CDR1 and CDR2 are SGHTA and FQGTGA. The junction had 4 bases not matched to a gene; V was cut back by 1 base and J by 7 bases. The CDR3 is 15 residues long. DNA of the CDR3: TGTGCCAGCAGCTTAAGAGGGGGACAGGGGAACATTCAGTACTTC. It yields the protein CASSLRGGQGNIQYF.

V is TRBV7-9 and J is TRBJ2-1; tentatively, D is TRBD1 (6 bases). Germline CDR1 is SEHNR and CDR2 is FQNEAQ (reference sequence). The CDR3 has 15 amino acids. The V and J ends lost 2 bases and 4 bases respectively, with 12 bases between them. The CDR3 reads CASSLSGQPYNEQFF. DNA of the CDR3: TGTGCCAGCAGCTTAAGCGGACAGCCTTACAATGAGCAGTTCTTC.

This clone was seen once. The chain carries TRBV4-2 and TRBJ2-7; D remains ambiguous. The CDR3 spans 15 residues. Trimming took off 1 base at V and 0 bases at J, with 10 bases between the two ends. Germline loops: CDR1 LGHNA, CDR2 YNFKEQ. This CDR3 reads CASSQAAENSYEQYF. The DNA for the CDR3 is TGTGCCAGCAGCCAAGCGGCGGAGAACTCCTACGAGCAGTACTTC.

To note about this clone: Other nucleotide sequences in the sample specify the same CDR3. The chain has TRBV5-1 and TRBJ2-7; possible D gene TRBD2, 6 bases. The CDR3 sequence is 14 residues long. V shed 0 bases and J shed 0 bases, with 7 bases lying between them. Germline V gene data show CDR1 as SGHRS and CDR2 as YFSETQ. CDR3 in amino acids: CASSLAGSSYEQYF. DNA of the CDR3: TGCGCCAGCAGCTTGGCCGGGAGCTCCTACGAGCAGTACTTC.

This chain connects TRBV7-9 to TRBJ1-1; D perhaps matches TRBD1 (5 bases). V lost 2 bases, J lost 0 bases, and 13 bases lay in between. Germline-derived CDR1 and CDR2 are SEHNR and FQNEAQ (reference sequence). The CDR3 extends over 16 amino acids. The CDR3 region has the DNA TGTGCCAGCAGCTTAAGGGCAGGGCCCATGAACACTGAAGCTTTCTTT. It encodes CASSLRAGPMNTEAFF.

This clone has more than one count but fewer than ten. The V call is TRBV7-9, the J call TRBJ2-5, with 12 bases identical to TRBD2. The CDR3 is made up of 18 amino acids. Per germline, CDR1 SEHNR and CDR2 FQNEAQ (reference sequence). Losses at the gene ends were 6 bases for V and 5 bases for J; bases not matched to a gene: 16. The CDR3 DNA is TGTGCCAGCAGTCCTCGTGCGACTAGCGGGAGATCTAGGGAGACCCAGTACTTC. Protein: CASSPRATSGRSRETQYF.

This clone has just a few counts. The chain carries TRBV18 and TRBJ2-2; D perhaps matches TRBD1 (6 bases). Per germline, CDR1 KGHSH and CDR2 LQKENI. The ends were cut back, 3 bases at V and 7 bases at J, with 21 bases in the middle. The CDR3 runs 17 residues. As DNA, the CDR3 is TGTGCCAGCTCACCTGGACGATATACAGGGAATGGCGGGGAGCTGTTTTTT. It yields the protein CASSPGRYTGNGGELFF.

The V and J genes are TRBV14 and TRBJ2-3; D not resolved. V was trimmed by 1 base and J by 8 bases, leaving 16 bases between them. Germline CDR1 reads SGHDN; CDR2 reads FVKESK. The CDR3 loop spans 15 amino acids. DNA of the CDR3: TGTGCCAGCAGCCAAGTTCCCCTAGAACCCCGTACGCAGTATTTT. Amino acid sequence: CASSQVPLEPRTQYF.